This entry lists 28 T cell receptor beta chains sequenced from one sample in a study of T cells in Graves' hyperthyroidism and ophthalmopathy. It was RNA transcripts that yielded the amplified TCR beta CDR3 regions. During a first-round RT-PCR of the TCR CDR3, the HTBI primer set was used. TCRdb re-derived calls from the multiplex PCR reads in MiXCR, one entry per CDR3 protein. The sample lists about 690,000 distinct CDR3 sequences; around 16% were seen once. Input material: blood. The receptors here all came from a man aged 45-60 years with Graves' hyperthyroidism.

This clonotype was observed at least ten times. The genes are TRBV9 and TRBJ2-1, with D perhaps TRBD2 (6 bases). Per the germline V gene, CDR1 is SGDLS and CDR2 is YYNGEE. V was shortened by 0 bases and J by 10 bases, with 14 bases between the two germline ends. CDR3 length equals 14 residues. In nucleotides, the CDR3 is TGTGCCAGCAGCGTAGGGGCGGGATCACGAGAGCAGTTCTTC. Residues: CASSVGAGSREQFF.

This rearrangement joins TRBV4-1 to TRBJ2-3, with 8 bases identical to TRBD2. The CDR3 runs 15 residues. The V and J ends lost 2 bases and 7 bases, in that order; junction bases with no gene match: 8. Germline V gene sequence: CDR1 MGHRA, CDR2 YSYEKL. The CDR3 protein is CASSQFGLARNTQYF. The DNA for the CDR3 is TGCGCCAGCAGCCAATTTGGACTAGCTCGCAATACGCAGTATTTT.

The sample holds a few counts of this clonotype. V gene TRBV28 combines with J gene TRBJ2-4; possible D gene TRBD2, 6 bases. V was pared by 5 bases and J by 7 bases, with 21 bases between. Germline values: CDR1 MDHEN, CDR2 SYDVKM. This CDR3 contains 16 residues. CDR3 bases: TGTGCCAGCAGTGGAGGGGACGTACGCCTCAGGAACATTCAGTACTTC. This translates into CASSGGDVRLRNIQYF.

With respect to this clonotype: A much larger clone is a single base away; this may be a read error. The chain couples TRBV20-1 to TRBJ2-5; D is perhaps TRBD2 (6 bases). The CDR3 spans 15 residues. V was pared by 3 bases and J by 5 bases, with 19 bases between. The germline CDR1 and CDR2 sequences are DFQATT and SNEGSKA (reference sequence). The CDR3 nucleotides are TGCAGTGCTAGGCACATAGCGGTAGGGGCCGAGACCCAGTACTTC. This codes for CSARHIAVGAETQYF.

This clonotype has a count of ten or more. The genes are TRBV6-1 and TRBJ2-7, with 9 bases that match TRBD1. J gave up 5 bases and V 5 bases, and 13 bases lay outside the gene matches. Germline loops: CDR1 MNHNS, CDR2 SASEGT. The CDR3 contains 16 residues. CDR3 DNA sequence: TGTGCCAGCAGTTCCACCCCCGGGACAGGGAAGGACGAGCAGTACTTC. Amino acids: CASSSTPGTGKDEQYF.

This clonotype was detected many times. The CDR3 bases are TGTGCCAGCAGCAGCTGGGTAGATCAGCCCCAGCATTTT. Translated: CASSSWVDQPQHF. J is TRBJ1-5 and V is TRBV7-9, with D uncertain. CDR1 and CDR2 from the germline V gene are SEHNR and FQNEAQ (reference sequence). The CDR3 spans 13 residues. V lost 5 bases to trimming and J lost 5 bases, with 10 bases between them.

This clonotype was recorded at least ten times. The CDR3 region has the DNA TGTGCCAGCAGCGTCGAGGGGGCGCGGGGCACTGAAGCTTTCTTT. This encodes CASSVEGARGTEAFF. This sequence joins TRBV9 and TRBJ1-1; 7 bases are a match to TRBD1. The CDR3 contains 15 residues. J gave up 4 bases and V 2 bases, and 8 bases lay outside the gene matches. Germline V lookup: CDR1 SGDLS, CDR2 YYNGEE.

The rearrangement joins TRBV7-9 to TRBJ2-1, with unresolved D. With 3 bases removed from V and 4 bases from J, the gap between germline ends came to 13 bases. The CDR3 runs to 15 residues. CDR1 is SEHNR and CDR2 is FQNEAQ in the germline V gene (reference sequence). The CDR3 bases are TGTGCCAGCAGCTTGGGAATTAACAGTTACAATGAGCAGTTCTTC. It specifies CASSLGINSYNEQFF. Drawing the rest from reference TRBV7-9 and TRBJ2-1, the complete variable domain is DTGVSQNPRHKITKRGQNVTFRCDPISEHNRLYWYRQTLGQGPEFLTYFQNEAQLEKSRLLSDRFSAERPKGSFSTLEIQRTEQGDSAMYLCASSLGINSYNEQFFGPGTRLTVL.

In its sample, this clonotype was seen a few times. The chain couples TRBV28 to TRBJ1-1; D may be TRBD1 (6 bases). The CDR3 runs to 14 residues. The V and J ends lost 3 bases and 6 bases respectively, with 14 bases between them. Germline V gene data show CDR1 as MDHEN and CDR2 as SYDVKM. CDR3 DNA sequence: TGTGCCAGCAGTTTTTGGCAGGGGCACCCTGAAGCTTTCTTT. Translating gives CASSFWQGHPEAFF.

This clonotype was counted at least ten times. This sequence joins TRBV5-4 and TRBJ2-5; the match to TRBD1 covers 9 bases. The CDR3 is 16 residues long. Germline V lookup: CDR1 SGHNT, CDR2 YYREEE (reference sequence). V lost 4 bases, J lost 5 bases, and 12 bases stayed unmatched. The CDR3 nucleotides are TGTGCCAGCAGCGCCACAGGGGGCATAGGTGGCGAGACCCAGTACTTC. Translation gives CASSATGGIGGETQYF.

This clonotype was seen a handful of times. This rearrangement joins TRBV7-9 to TRBJ2-7; 11 bases align to TRBD1. J gave up 6 bases and V 6 bases, and 16 bases lay outside the gene matches. Looked up from germline, CDR1 is SEHNR and CDR2 is FQNEAQ (reference sequence). This CDR3 spans 17 amino acids. This chain's CDR3 is CASRNTDPGQGAGEQYF. The CDR3 region has the DNA TGTGCCAGCAGAAATACTGACCCCGGACAGGGGGCCGGCGAGCAGTACTTC.

The J gene is TRBJ2-7, the V gene TRBV6-2 or TRBV6-3; TRBD1 matches 7 bases. Germline trimming cut 5 bases from V and 5 bases from J; bases unmatched to any gene: 9. The CDR3 is 14 amino acids. Germline CDR1 is MNHEY and CDR2 is SVGEGT. The CDR3 nucleotides read TGTGCCAGCAGTACCAGGGGGATTGGAAACGAGCAGTACTTC. Translated, it gives CASSTRGIGNEQYF.

This clonotype has only a few counts. The chain uses TRBV27 and TRBJ2-1; tentative D call: TRBD2 (6 bases). The germline CDR1 and CDR2 sequences are MNHEY and SMNVEV (reference sequence). This CDR3 contains 13 residues. The V and J ends lost 4 bases and 6 bases respectively, with 10 bases between them. DNA of the CDR3: TGTGCCAGCAGTTGGGGACTCTCCAATGAGCAGTTCTTC. Translating it yields CASSWGLSNEQFF.

This clonotype has a count of ten or more. The chain employs TRBV11-2 and TRBJ1-1; perhaps TRBD1 as D (6 bases). The CDR3 has 14 amino acids. Per the germline V gene, CDR1 is SGHAT and CDR2 is FQNNGV. V dropped 5 bases and J dropped 5 bases, with 15 bases sitting between them. CDR3 bases: TGTGCCAGCAGCGCCAGGGAGGGGGGAACTGAAGCTTTCTTT. It specifies CASSAREGGTEAFF.

This clonotype was detected many times. The rearrangement links TRBV12-3 or TRBV12-4 to TRBJ2-1; D gene uncertain. V was pared by 4 bases and J by 4 bases, with 14 bases between. The CDR3 extends over 15 amino acids. The CDR3 region has the DNA TGTGCCAGCAGTTGGGTACAGACAAGTTACAATGAGCAGTTCTTC. Its translation is CASSWVQTSYNEQFF.

This clonotype was counted between two and nine times. CDR3 loop: CASSLVGAAGETQYF. The CDR3 DNA reads as TGTGCCAGCAGCTTAGTGGGGGCTGCGGGAGAGACCCAGTACTTC. The chain joins TRBV7-8 to TRBJ2-5; tentative D call: TRBD1 (6 bases). V was trimmed by 1 base and J by 4 bases, leaving 13 bases between them. The germline V gene encodes CDR1 SGHVS and CDR2 FQNEAQ. This CDR3 region has 15 residues.

This clonotype has at least ten counts. This chain joins TRBV2 and TRBJ2-5; TRBD2 agrees at 7 bases. The ends lost 6 bases at V and 2 bases at J; junction bases unmatched: 12. The CDR3 has 16 amino acids. From germline, CDR1 is SNHLY and CDR2 FYNNEI. Here the CDR3 reads CASSPNSGEPQETQYF. CDR3 sequence (DNA): TGTGCCAGCAGCCCTAACAGCGGGGAACCTCAAGAGACCCAGTACTTC. The entire variable domain, with the rest obtained from reference TRBV2 and TRBJ2-5, is as follows: EPEVTQTPSHQVTQMGQEVILRCVPISNHLYFYWYRQILGQKVEFLVSFYNNEISEKSEIFDDQFSVERPDGSNFTLKIRSTKLEDSAMYFCASSPNSGEPQETQYFGPGTRLLVL.

With respect to this clonotype: A junction end diverges from the germline sequence, so it may reflect a read error. The CDR3 coding sequence is TGTGCCAGCAGCCTTTACGGACTAGCGGGAGATCACGACAATGAGCACTTCTTC. As protein: CASSLYGLAGDHDNEHFF. The rearrangement links TRBV11-2 to TRBJ2-1; 13 bases align to TRBD2. The CDR3 extends over 18 amino acids. The germline V gene encodes CDR1 SGHAT and CDR2 FQNNGV.

The sample holds a few counts of this clonotype. The rearrangement uses TRBV6-1 and TRBJ2-3, with TRBD2 identical over 8 bases. V gave up 1 base and J gave up 4 bases; unmatched junction bases: 1. Per the germline V gene, CDR1 is MNHNS and CDR2 is SASEGT. The length of the CDR3 is 14 residues. The CDR3 loop is CASSEVGRADTQYF. In DNA, the CDR3 is TGTGCCAGCAGTGAAGTCGGGAGGGCAGATACGCAGTATTTT.

The chain links TRBV5-1 to TRBJ1-2; tentatively, D is TRBD1 (5 bases). From germline, CDR1 is SGHRS and CDR2 YFSETQ. This CDR3 region has 14 residues. Trimming stripped 4 bases from V and 2 bases from J, with 12 bases between. CDR3: CASSQGPGNYGYTF. As DNA, the CDR3 is TGCGCCAGCAGCCAAGGACCAGGGAACTATGGCTACACCTTC.

This sequence joins TRBV6-5 and TRBJ2-3; 10 nucleotides line up with TRBD2. V was pared by 2 bases and J by 0 bases, with 14 bases of the junction left unmatched. This CDR3 contains 20 residues. From germline, CDR1 is MNHEY and CDR2 SVGAGI. The CDR3 region is CASSYPRTSGELTSTDTQYF. The CDR3 nucleotides are TGTGCCAGCAGTTACCCTAGGACTAGCGGAGAACTTACTAGCACAGATACGCAGTATTTT.

In its sample, this clonotype was seen many times. This chain links TRBV24-1 with TRBJ1-2, with 7 bases lining up with TRBD1. The germline V gene encodes CDR1 KGHDR and CDR2 SFDVKD. This CDR3 is built from 14 residues. Trimming at V came to 5 bases and at J to 4 bases, leaving 6 bases not matched to a gene. The CDR3 reads CATSASTGLYGYTF. CDR3 DNA: TGTGCCACCAGTGCCTCGACAGGGCTCTATGGCTACACCTTC.

This clonotype was seen ten or more times. The chain employs TRBV12-3 or TRBV12-4 and TRBJ2-3, with D possibly being TRBD2 (6 bases). This CDR3 is 13 amino acids long. V was trimmed by 7 bases and J by 1 base, leaving 9 bases between them. The CDR3 bases are TGTGCCAGCAACCCTAGCGGCACAGATACGCAGTATTTT. Translating it yields CASNPSGTDTQYF.

The chain is built from TRBV5-1 and TRBJ2-1; 7 bases map to TRBD1. Germline V gene lookup returns CDR1 SGHRS and CDR2 YFSETQ. V trimming: 4 bases; J trimming: 8 bases; junction bases outside the gene matches: 12. The CDR3 loop spans 15 amino acids. CDR3 residues: CASSLQTGRGDEQFF. CDR3 bases: TGCGCCAGCAGCCTCCAGACAGGGAGAGGCGATGAGCAGTTCTTC.

This clonotype has a handful of counts. The chain employs TRBV7-9 and TRBJ1-5; a possible D gene is TRBD1 (5 bases). The CDR3 length is 21 residues. Germline CDR1 reads SEHNR; CDR2 reads FQNEAQ (reference sequence). Trimming cost V 0 bases and J 2 bases, with 26 bases left between them. CDR3 region: CASSLAYHARVKDRGNQPQHF. CDR3 in DNA: TGTGCCAGCAGCTTAGCATATCATGCCAGGGTTAAGGATCGAGGCAATCAGCCCCAGCATTTT.

This clonotype has a handful of counts. V usage is TRBV18 and J usage is TRBJ1-1; D unclear. Trimming removed 2 bases from V and 0 bases from J, with 13 bases in between. The CDR3 spans 16 residues. In germline, CDR1 is KGHSH, CDR2 LQKENI. In nucleotides, the CDR3 is TGTGCCAGCTCACCATCCCCAGACATTTTGAACACTGAAGCTTTCTTT. This translates into CASSPSPDILNTEAFF.

Comments on this clonotype: Since a much larger clone is just one base distant, this may be a read error. The chain recombines TRBV12-3 or TRBV12-4 with TRBJ2-1, with TRBD2 matching 14 bases. Trimming removed 3 bases from V and 5 bases from J; junction bases left unmatched: 9. The CDR3 loop spans 18 amino acids. This CDR3 reads CASSFQAATSGGDNEQFF. The CDR3 bases are TGTGCCAGCAGTTTCCAGGCTGCGACTAGCGGGGGGGACAATGAGCAGTTCTTC.

In this sample, this clonotype turned up a few times. This could be a read error, since a much larger clone is one nucleotide away. The chain recombines TRBV28 with TRBJ1-2; D gene ambiguous. Germline V gene lookup returns CDR1 MDHEN and CDR2 SYDVKM. V was trimmed by 4 bases and J by 6 bases, leaving 9 bases between them. The CDR3 covers 12 residues. CDR3 nucleotide sequence: TGTGCCAGCAGTTCCTCCAACCATGGCTACACCTTC. This gives the protein CASSSSNHGYTF.